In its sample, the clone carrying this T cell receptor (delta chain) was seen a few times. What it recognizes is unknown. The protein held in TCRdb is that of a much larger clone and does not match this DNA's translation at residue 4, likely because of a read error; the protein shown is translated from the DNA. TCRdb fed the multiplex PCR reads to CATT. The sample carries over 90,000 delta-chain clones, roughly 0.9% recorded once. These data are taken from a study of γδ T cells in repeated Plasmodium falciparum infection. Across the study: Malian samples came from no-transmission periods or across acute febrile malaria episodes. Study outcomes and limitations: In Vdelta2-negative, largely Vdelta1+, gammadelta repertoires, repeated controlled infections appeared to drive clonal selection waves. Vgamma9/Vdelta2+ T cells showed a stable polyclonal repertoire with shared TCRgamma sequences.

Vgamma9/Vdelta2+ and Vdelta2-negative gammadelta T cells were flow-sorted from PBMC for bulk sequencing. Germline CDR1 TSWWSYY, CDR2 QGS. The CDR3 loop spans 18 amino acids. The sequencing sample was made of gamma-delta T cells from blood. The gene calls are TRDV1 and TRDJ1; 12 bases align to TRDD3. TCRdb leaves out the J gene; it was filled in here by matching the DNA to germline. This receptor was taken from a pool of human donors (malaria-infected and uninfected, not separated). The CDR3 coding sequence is TGTGCTCTTGAGGAAACGCAGGAACTACTGGGGGATACCCTTAAACTCATCTTT. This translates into CALEETQELLGDTLKLIF.